This TCR beta chain was captured in a study of T cell responses to AZD1222 COVID-19 vaccine. Some clones are missing from TCRdb's copy, which holds only in-frame ones; the method was immunoSEQ multiplex PCR. This table has approximately 180,000 clones, approximately 92% appearing once. V was clipped by 3 bases and J by 6 bases; unmatched bases: 4. The CDR3 totals 14 residues. Germline V gene data show CDR1 as LGHDT and CDR2 as YNNKEL (reference sequence). The TCR originated in an adult in good health. The sequenced sample was peripheral blood, obtained on day 0 of AZD1222 vaccination. The chain has TRBV3-1 (or the pseudogene TRBV3-2) and TRBJ1-5; 8 bases are a match to TRBD1. CDR3: CASSQTGVIQPQHF. CDR3 sequence (DNA): TGTGCCAGCAGCCAGACAGGGGTTATTCAGCCCCAGCATTTT.